A single sample gave rise to the 30 T cell receptor beta chains below, sequenced in a study of blood T cell repertoires in COVID-19. The assay was immunoSEQ multiplex PCR, and TCRdb's table has in-frame clones only and misses some. The sample gives approximately 160,000 clones, around 82% of which show up once; roughly 1.1% is in the top ten. Sequencing used peripheral blood. The receptors originated from a man aged 55 to 70 who had recovered from COVID-19.

The rearrangement uses TRBV3-1 (or the pseudogene TRBV3-2) and TRBJ1-2; D is unresolved. Looked up from germline, CDR1 is LGHDT and CDR2 is YNNKEL (reference sequence). The CDR3 runs 16 residues. V lost 0 bases and J 4 bases, leaving 15 bases between the germline ends. This chain's CDR3 is CASSQDGAGSGYGYTF. In nucleotides, the CDR3 is TGTGCCAGCAGCCAAGACGGAGCTGGTAGTGGCTATGGCTACACCTTC.

The CDR3 DNA is TGTGCCAGCAGCCAAGTAATCAGGGAGGGCGAGCAGTACTTC. It yields the protein CASSQVIREGEQYF. V usage is TRBV4-2 and J usage is TRBJ2-7; 7 bases fit TRBD2. After removal of 1 base from V and 6 bases from J, the junction contained 6 bases not matched to a gene. From germline, CDR1 is LGHNA and CDR2 YNFKEQ. CDR3 length: 14 amino acids.

V is TRBV5-1 and J is TRBJ2-7; 8 positions match TRBD1. CDR1 is SGHRS and CDR2 is YFSETQ in the germline V gene. V trimming: 2 bases; J trimming: 5 bases; junction bases outside the gene matches: 3. The CDR3 length is 13 residues. The CDR3 region is CASSLGQGNEQYF. The CDR3 nucleotides are TGCGCCAGCAGCTTAGGACAGGGCAACGAGCAGTACTTC.

The CDR3 reads CASSLSPGTAYSNQPQHF. The CDR3 region has the DNA TGTGCCAGCAGTTTGAGTCCCGGGACAGCTTATAGCAATCAGCCCCAGCATTTT. The chain links TRBV27 to TRBJ1-5; 7 bases fit TRBD1. The CDR3 spans 18 residues. The ends lost 3 bases at V and 0 bases at J; junction bases unmatched: 11. Germline CDR1 and CDR2: MNHEY and SMNVEV (reference sequence).

V and J are TRBV10-3 and TRBJ1-4; 9 bases align to TRBD1. The ends lost 3 bases at V and 7 bases at J; junction bases unmatched: 6. The CDR3 loop spans 15 amino acids. The germline V gene has CDR1 ENHRY and CDR2 SYGVKD. CDR3 in amino acids: CAISEQGAVGEKLFF. CDR3 sequence (DNA): TGTGCCATCAGTGAACAGGGGGCGGTGGGTGAAAAACTGTTTTTT.

The chain links TRBV5-4 to TRBJ1-2, with 7 positions matching TRBD1. The junction had 9 bases not matched to a gene; V was cut back by 5 bases and J by 8 bases. The CDR3 consists of 13 residues. The germline CDR1 and CDR2 sequences are SGHNT and YYREEE (reference sequence). CDR3 sequence: CASSLQGPGGYTF. In DNA, the CDR3 is TGTGCCAGCAGTCTACAGGGGCCAGGAGGCTACACCTTC.

The chain carries TRBV4-1 and TRBJ2-7; weak D call: TRBD1 (5 bases). The CDR3 is 18 residues long. Germline CDR1 MGHRA, CDR2 YSYEKL. V shed 0 bases and J shed 3 bases, with 21 bases lying between them. CDR3 sequence reads: CASSQEAPIQGIFYEQYF. CDR3 DNA sequence: TGCGCCAGCAGCCAAGAGGCCCCGATTCAGGGAATTTTCTACGAGCAGTACTTC.

The gene calls are TRBV2 and TRBJ1-2; 8 nucleotides align to TRBD1. The germline gives CDR1 SNHLY, CDR2 FYNNEI. This CDR3 is 13 amino acids long. V lost 8 bases to trimming and J lost 8 bases; unmatched junction nucleotides: 10. The DNA of the CDR3 is TGTGCCAGCGGTTTGAAGACAGGGGAAGGCTACACCTTC. This translates into CASGLKTGEGYTF.

The chain carries TRBV7-3 and TRBJ2-3; D not resolved. There are 13 residues in the CDR3. V was clipped by 1 base and J by 5 bases, with 7 bases between them. The germline gives CDR1 SGHTA, CDR2 FQGTGA. The CDR3 region is CASSLNHRDTQYF. Written as DNA, the CDR3 is TGTGCCAGCAGCTTAAACCACAGAGATACGCAGTATTTT.

The genes are TRBV7-2 and TRBJ2-3; no definite D call. The V end lost 1 base, the J end lost 3 bases, and 8 bases lay between the germline ends. Germline CDR1 and CDR2: SGHTA and FQGNSA. The length of the CDR3 is 14 residues. Written as DNA, the CDR3 is TGTGCCAGCAGCTTAGGGCTTAAAACAGATACGCAGTATTTT. It codes for CASSLGLKTDTQYF.

The J gene is TRBJ2-7, the V gene TRBV24-1, with D possibly matching TRBD1 (6 bases). Germline assignment: CDR1 KGHDR and CDR2 SFDVKD. CDR3 length equals 13 residues. V lost 6 bases and J 2 bases, leaving 10 bases between the germline ends. The CDR3 nucleotides are TGTGCCACCAGTTCCAGGGGACCCTACGAGCAGTACTTC. Translation gives CATSSRGPYEQYF.

This clone appeared once. V usage is TRBV5-1 and J usage is TRBJ2-2; unclear D gene. The CDR3 length is 13 residues. Germline V CDR1 and CDR2: SGHRS, YFSETQ. V shed 1 base and J shed 1 base, with 2 bases lying between them. CDR3 loop: CASSLQNTGELFF. The CDR3 bases are TGCGCCAGCAGCTTGCAGAACACCGGGGAGCTGTTTTTT.

This chain uses TRBV6-1 with TRBJ1-5; D not resolved. The germline CDR1 and CDR2 sequences are MNHNS and SASEGT. With 2 bases removed from V and 5 bases from J, the gap between germline ends came to 13 bases. The CDR3 consists of 15 residues. The CDR3 region is CASSELPRGDQPQHF. The CDR3 DNA reads TGTGCCAGCAGTGAACTGCCGCGTGGAGATCAGCCCCAGCATTTT.

The V gene is TRBV6-5, the J gene TRBJ1-4, with D hard to call. CDR3 length equals 16 residues. V was shortened by 4 bases and J by 0 bases, with 12 bases between the two germline ends. Germline loops: CDR1 MNHEY, CDR2 SVGAGI. For the CDR3, the DNA is TGTGCCAGCAGTTCCTATCGAGGTGCAACTAATGAAAAACTGTTTTTT. Amino acids: CASSSYRGATNEKLFF.

The rearrangement joins TRBV15 to TRBJ2-7; possibly TRBD2 for D (6 bases). Germline CDR1 LNHNV, CDR2 YYDKDF (reference sequence). The CDR3 spans 13 residues. V dropped 3 bases and J dropped 9 bases, with 15 bases sitting between them. This chain's CDR3 is CATSSRDSDGQYF. The CDR3 nucleotides are TGTGCCACCAGCAGCCGGGACTCCGACGGGCAGTACTTC.

This clone was observed a handful of times. The chain carries TRBV6-5 and TRBJ2-1, with TRBD2 as a possible D gene (7 bases). Per the germline V gene, CDR1 is MNHEY and CDR2 is SVGAGI. V lost 0 bases to trimming and J lost 14 bases, with 14 bases between them. The CDR3 runs 13 residues. CDR3 sequence reads: CASSYSEGGPEFF. CDR3 sequence (DNA): TGTGCCAGCAGTTACTCGGAGGGGGGGCCGGAGTTCTTC.

V and J are TRBV7-2 and TRBJ1-1; D unclear. Trimming cost V 2 bases and J 0 bases, with 16 bases left between them. The germline V gene encodes CDR1 SGHTA and CDR2 FQGNSA. There are 17 residues in the CDR3. As DNA, the CDR3 is TGTGCCAGCAGCTTAACATCCGGAGGATTGATGAACACTGAAGCTTTCTTT. Protein product: CASSLTSGGLMNTEAFF.

The CDR3 DNA follows: TGTGCCAGTAGGGATGCGACAGGGGTGTACTATGGCTACACCTTC. It yields the protein CASRDATGVYYGYTF. The chain links TRBV19 to TRBJ1-2, with 8 bases that match TRBD1. J was trimmed by 3 bases and V by 6 bases; bases with no gene match: 9. Germline V lookup: CDR1 LNHDA, CDR2 SQIVND (reference sequence). CDR3 length equals 15 residues. Full variable domain (missing parts from reference TRBV19 and TRBJ1-2): DGGITQSPKYLFRKEGQNVTLSCEQNLNHDAMYWYRQDPGQGLRLIYYSQIVNDFQKGDIAEGYSVSREKKESFPLTVTSAQKNPTAFYLCASRDATGVYYGYTFGSGTRLTVV.

V usage is TRBV10-1 and J usage is TRBJ2-5; 9 bases are shared with TRBD1. The ends lost 7 bases at V and 2 bases at J; junction bases unmatched: 23. Germline CDR1 WNHNN, CDR2 SYGVQD (reference sequence). The CDR3 has 20 amino acids. This chain's CDR3 is CASTDIRDRVIPRSQETQYF. The CDR3 DNA reads TGCGCCAGCACCGACATCCGGGACAGGGTTATCCCACGGAGTCAAGAGACCCAGTACTTC.

CDR3 region: CASSSNRASGHEQYF. As DNA, the CDR3 is TGTGCCAGCAGCTCCAACAGGGCTAGCGGGCACGAGCAGTACTTC. This rearrangement joins TRBV7-2 to TRBJ2-7; TRBD2 matches 8 bases. After removal of 4 bases from V and 5 bases from J, the junction contained 10 bases not matched to a gene. The CDR3 consists of 15 residues. Looked up from germline, CDR1 is SGHTA and CDR2 is FQGNSA. Combining the CDR3 with reference TRBV7-2 and TRBJ2-7 gives the whole variable domain GAGVSQSPSNKVTEKGKDVELRCDPISGHTALYWYRQSLGQGLEFLIYFQGNSAPDKSGLPSDRFSAERTGGSVSTLTIQRTQQEDSAVYLCASSSNRASGHEQYFGPGTRLTVT.

This rearrangement joins TRBV7-2 to TRBJ2-7; 12 bases map to TRBD1. V was pared by 3 bases and J by 4 bases, with 4 bases of the junction left unmatched. Germline V gene lookup returns CDR1 SGHTA and CDR2 FQGNSA. CDR3 length equals 15 residues. This chain's CDR3 is CASSLGQGAGYEQYF. DNA for the CDR3: TGTGCCAGCAGCTTGGGACAGGGGGCTGGATACGAGCAGTACTTC.

The chain joins TRBV18 to TRBJ1-2; perhaps TRBD1 as D (5 bases). The germline V gene encodes CDR1 KGHSH and CDR2 LQKENI. There are 13 residues in the CDR3. V was clipped by 3 bases and J by 1 base, with 6 bases between them. CDR3 nucleotides: TGTGCCAGCTCACCTGACAGTAACTATGGCTACACCTTC. Its translation: CASSPDSNYGYTF.

DNA for the CDR3: TGTGCCAGCAGCCACGCCCTTTTTTCCAGGGTAAACACTGAAGCTTTCTTT. This translates into CASSHALFSRVNTEAFF. V and J are TRBV9 and TRBJ1-1; D might be TRBD1 (5 bases). The V end was cut by 4 bases, the J end by 2 bases, with 21 bases between. Germline V lookup: CDR1 SGDLS, CDR2 YYNGEE. This CDR3 spans 17 amino acids.

V is TRBV18 and J is TRBJ1-4, with 11 nucleotides matching TRBD1. The CDR3 is 14 amino acids. The trim removed 4 bases at V and 6 bases at J, leaving 1 base unmatched. Per germline, CDR1 KGHSH and CDR2 LQKENI. In DNA, the CDR3 is TGTGCCAGCTCACGGGACAGGGGGGATGAAAAACTGTTTTTT. Translation gives CASSRDRGDEKLFF.

The chain uses TRBV2 and TRBJ1-3; weak D call: TRBD1 (6 bases). The CDR3 totals 14 residues. V lost 8 bases, J lost 0 bases, and 11 bases lay in between. The germline CDR1 and CDR2 sequences are SNHLY and FYNNEI. The DNA of the CDR3 is TGTGCCAGCCGACAGGCCAACTCTGGAAACACCATATATTTT. Translation: CASRQANSGNTIYF.

The J gene is TRBJ1-2, the V gene TRBV6-5; 7 bases map to TRBD1. Germline-derived CDR1 and CDR2 are MNHEY and SVGAGI. The CDR3 has 15 residues. After removal of 0 bases from V and 8 bases from J, the junction contained 9 bases not matched to a gene. The CDR3 sequence: CASSYSNEGANGYTF. The CDR3 DNA reads TGTGCCAGCAGTTACTCTAACGAGGGGGCAAACGGCTACACCTTC.

The CDR3 loop is CASSLSEGQGVYEQYF. The CDR3 nucleotides are TGTGCCAGCAGTTTATCAGAAGGACAGGGAGTCTACGAGCAGTACTTC. V gene TRBV28 combines with J gene TRBJ2-7, with 8 bases identical to TRBD1. The CDR3 has 16 amino acids. J lost 3 bases, V lost 1 base, and 8 bases had no gene match. Per germline, CDR1 MDHEN and CDR2 SYDVKM.

The rearrangement links TRBV3-1 (or the pseudogene TRBV3-2) to TRBJ2-1; TRBD1 aligns across 9 bases. Germline V CDR1 and CDR2: LGHDT, YNNKEL (reference sequence). CDR3 length: 18 amino acids. The V gene end was trimmed by 0 bases and the J gene end by 3 bases; junction bases not matched to a gene: 9. CDR3 sequence: CASSQEEKDRGLYNEQFF. The CDR3 nucleotides read TGTGCCAGCAGCCAAGAGGAAAAGGACAGGGGCCTCTACAATGAGCAGTTCTTC.

The chain is built from TRBV19 and TRBJ1-2, with TRBD1 matching over 9 bases. Germline assignment: CDR1 LNHDA and CDR2 SQIVND (reference sequence). V lost 4 bases to trimming and J lost 14 bases; unmatched junction nucleotides: 11. CDR3 length: 13 amino acids. Here the CDR3 reads CASSSGDRAFSTF. The CDR3 DNA is TGTGCCAGTAGTAGCGGGGACAGGGCTTTTTCGACCTTC. Full variable domain (remainder filled in from reference TRBV19 and TRBJ1-2): DGGITQSPKYLFRKEGQNVTLSCEQNLNHDAMYWYRQDPGQGLRLIYYSQIVNDFQKGDIAEGYSVSREKKESFPLTVTSAQKNPTAFYLCASSSGDRAFSTFGSGTRLTVV.

This CDR3 is CASSQGTSGGEVGETQYF. CDR3 DNA: TGTGCCAGCTCCCAAGGGACTAGCGGGGGGGAGGTGGGAGAGACCCAGTACTTC. The V and J genes are TRBV9 and TRBJ2-5; TRBD2 matches at 16 bases. CDR1 and CDR2 (germline): SGDLS, YYNGEE. The CDR3 contains 18 residues. Trimming cost V 7 bases and J 4 bases; bases outside gene matches: 13. Looking up the rest from reference TRBV9 and TRBJ2-5 gives the full variable domain: DSGVTQTPKHLITATGQRVTLRCSPRSGDLSVYWYQQSLDQGLQFLIQYYNGEERAKGNILERFSAQQFPDLHSELNLSSLELGDSALYFCASSQGTSGGEVGETQYFGPGTRLLVL.